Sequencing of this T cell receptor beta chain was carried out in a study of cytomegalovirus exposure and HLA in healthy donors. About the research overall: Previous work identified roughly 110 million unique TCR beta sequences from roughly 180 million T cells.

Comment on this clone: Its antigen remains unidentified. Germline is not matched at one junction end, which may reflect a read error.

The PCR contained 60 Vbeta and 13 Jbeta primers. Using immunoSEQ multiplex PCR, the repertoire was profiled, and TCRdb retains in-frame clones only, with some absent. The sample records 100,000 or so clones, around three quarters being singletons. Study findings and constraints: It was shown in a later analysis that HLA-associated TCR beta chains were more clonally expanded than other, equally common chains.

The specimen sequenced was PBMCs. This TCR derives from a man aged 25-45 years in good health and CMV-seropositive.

CDR3 sequence reads: CASKAWGLNTEAFF. The CDR3 DNA follows: TGCGCCAGCAAAGCTTGGGGCTTGAACACTGAAGCCTTCTTT. This chain joins TRBV5-1 and TRBJ1-1, with D possibly matching TRBD1 (5 bases). CDR3 length equals 14 residues. Germline CDR1 and CDR2: SGHRS and YFSETQ.